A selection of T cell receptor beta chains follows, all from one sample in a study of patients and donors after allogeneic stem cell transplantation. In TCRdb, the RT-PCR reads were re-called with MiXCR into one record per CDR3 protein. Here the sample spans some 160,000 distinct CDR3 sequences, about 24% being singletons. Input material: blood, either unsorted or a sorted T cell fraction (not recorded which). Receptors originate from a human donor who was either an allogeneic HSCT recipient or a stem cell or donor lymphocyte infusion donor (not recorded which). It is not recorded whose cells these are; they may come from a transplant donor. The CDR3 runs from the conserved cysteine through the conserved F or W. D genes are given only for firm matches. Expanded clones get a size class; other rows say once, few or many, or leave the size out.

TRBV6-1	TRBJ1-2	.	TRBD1	TGTGCCAGCAGTGAGACAGGGTCCAATGGCTACACCTTC	CASSETGSNGYTF
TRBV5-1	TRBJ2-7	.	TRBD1	TGCGCCAGCAGAGAGGACAGGGAGAGTCTACGCGAGCAGTACTTC	CASREDRESLREQYF
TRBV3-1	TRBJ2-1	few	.	TGTGCCAGCAGCCATCGCGTGGGGACTCCCACCTACAATGAGCAGTTCTTC	CASSHRVGTPTYNEQFF
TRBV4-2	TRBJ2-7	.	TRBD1	TGTGCCAGCAGCCAAGATCGGGGACAGGTGGGCGAGCAGTACTTC	CASSQDRGQVGEQYF
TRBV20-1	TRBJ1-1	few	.	TGCAGTGCAAACCAACAGGTGAACACTGAAGCTTTCTTT	CSANQQVNTEAFF
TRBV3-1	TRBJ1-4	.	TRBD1	TGTGCCAGCAGCCTCAGGACAGGGGGGGCAACTAATGAAAAACTGTTTTTT	CASSLRTGGATNEKLFF
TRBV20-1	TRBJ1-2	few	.	TGCAGTGCTAGAGATCGGTTGTACAGTGGCTACACCTTC	CSARDRLYSGYTF
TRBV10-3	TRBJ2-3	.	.	TGTGCCATCAGTCCTGTGATCACGGATACGCAGTATTTT	CAISPVITDTQYF
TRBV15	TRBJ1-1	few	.	TGTGCCACCAGACACAGGGAGTTGAGCACTGAAGCTTTCTTT	CATRHRELSTEAFF
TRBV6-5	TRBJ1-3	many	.	TGTGCCAGCAACCAGGGCACCTCTGGAAACACCATATATTTT	CASNQGTSGNTIYF
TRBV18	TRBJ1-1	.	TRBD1	TGTGCCAGCTCACCGCCCAACCCACAGGGGACTGAAGCTTTCTTT	CASSPPNPQGTEAFF
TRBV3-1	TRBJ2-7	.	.	TGTGCCAGCAGCCGAGGGGGTCCAAGCTCCTACGAGCAGTACTTC	CASSRGGPSSYEQYF
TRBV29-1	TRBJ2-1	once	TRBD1	TGCAGCACTCCCGGGACAGGGAGCCAGTTCTTC	CSTPGTGSQFF
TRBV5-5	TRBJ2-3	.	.	TGTGCCAGCAGCTCGGGACTTAATAATCCAGATACGCAGTATTTT	CASSSGLNNPDTQYF
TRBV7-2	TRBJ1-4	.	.	TGTGCCAGCAGCTCCGGGCCCAATGAAAAACTGTTTTTT	CASSSGPNEKLFF
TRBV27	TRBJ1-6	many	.	TGTGCCAGCCGGGCAGGGAGCTCCTATAATTCACCCCTCCACTTT	CASRAGSSYNSPLHF
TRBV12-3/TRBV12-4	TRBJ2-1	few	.	TGTGCCAGCAGTTTTGGGGGCCATGAGCAGTTCTTC	CASSFGGHEQFF
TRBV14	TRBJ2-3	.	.	TGTGCCAGCAGCCCTTTTGGTGGGTCGGGGACAGATACGCAGTATTTT	CASSPFGGSGTDTQYF
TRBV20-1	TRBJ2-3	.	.	TGCAGTGCTAGAGGACATCTTCCGGATACGCAGTATTTT	CSARGHLPDTQYF
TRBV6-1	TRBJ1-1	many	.	TGTGCCAGCGTCAAGTGGGAAAACGGTGAAGCTTTCTTT	CASVKWENGEAFF
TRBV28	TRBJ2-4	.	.	TGTGCCATCACGGGAGAGGGGGGCAGGGACATTCAGTACTTC	CAITGEGGRDIQYF
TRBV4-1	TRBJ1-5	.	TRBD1	TGCGCCAGCAGCCAAGATCCGGGACAGGGGGCTAGTCAGCCCCAGCATTTT	CASSQDPGQGASQPQHF
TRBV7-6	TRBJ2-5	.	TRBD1	TGTGCCAGCAGTTTGGGACAGGGTCAGGAGACCCAGTACTTC	CASSLGQGQETQYF
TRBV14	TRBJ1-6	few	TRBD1	TGTGCCAGCAGCAACAGGGGGACCTATAATTCACCCCTCCACTTT	CASSNRGTYNSPLHF
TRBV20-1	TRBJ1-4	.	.	TGCAGTGCTCTAGGGGGTACGGTTGAAAAACTGTTTTTT	CSALGGTVEKLFF
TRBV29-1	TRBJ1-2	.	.	TGCAGTGCCCCCCAAAAGGGCTATGGCTACACCTTC	CSAPQKGYGYTF
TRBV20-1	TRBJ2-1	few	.	TGCAGTGCTAGAAGCCTTCTCGGTGGCAATGAGCAGTTCTTC	CSARSLLGGNEQFF